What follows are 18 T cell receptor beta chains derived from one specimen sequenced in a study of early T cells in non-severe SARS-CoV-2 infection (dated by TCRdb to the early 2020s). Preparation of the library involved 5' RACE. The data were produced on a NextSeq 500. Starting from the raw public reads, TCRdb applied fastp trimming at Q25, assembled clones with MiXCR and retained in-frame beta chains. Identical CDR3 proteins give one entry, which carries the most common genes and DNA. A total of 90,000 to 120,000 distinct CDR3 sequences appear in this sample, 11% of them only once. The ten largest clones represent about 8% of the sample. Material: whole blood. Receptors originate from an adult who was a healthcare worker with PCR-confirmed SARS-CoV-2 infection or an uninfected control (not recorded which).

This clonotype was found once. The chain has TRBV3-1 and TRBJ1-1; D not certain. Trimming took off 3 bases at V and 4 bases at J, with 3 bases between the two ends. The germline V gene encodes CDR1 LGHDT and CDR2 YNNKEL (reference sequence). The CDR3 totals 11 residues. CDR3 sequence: CASSHSTEAFF. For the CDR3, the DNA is TGTGCCAGCAGCCACAGCACTGAAGCTTTCTTT.

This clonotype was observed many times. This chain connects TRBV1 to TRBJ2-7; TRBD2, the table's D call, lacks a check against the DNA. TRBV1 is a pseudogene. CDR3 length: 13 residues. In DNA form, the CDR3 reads TGCACCAGCGCCCGGGGAGGGCGTCCCGAGCAGTACTTC. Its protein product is CTSARGGRPEQYF.

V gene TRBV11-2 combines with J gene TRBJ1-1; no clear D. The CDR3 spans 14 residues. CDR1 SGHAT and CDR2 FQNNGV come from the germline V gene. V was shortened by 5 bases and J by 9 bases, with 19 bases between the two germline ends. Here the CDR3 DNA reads TGTGCCAGCAGCCCTCGTCAAGGGCTCGGCCAAGCTTTCTTT. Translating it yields CASSPRQGLGQAFF. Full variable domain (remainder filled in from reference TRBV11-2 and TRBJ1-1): EAGVAQSPRYKIIEKRQSVAFWCNPISGHATLYWYQQILGQGPKLLIQFQNNGVVDDSQLPKDRFSAERLKGVDSTLKIQPAKLEDSAVYLCASSPRQGLGQAFFGQGTRLTVV.

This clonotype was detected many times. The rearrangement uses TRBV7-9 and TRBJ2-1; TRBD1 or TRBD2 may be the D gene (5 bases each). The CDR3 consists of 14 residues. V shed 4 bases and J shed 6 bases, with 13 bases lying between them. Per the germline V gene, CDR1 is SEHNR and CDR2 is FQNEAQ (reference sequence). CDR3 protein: CASSWDPISNEQFF. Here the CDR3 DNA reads TGTGCCAGCAGCTGGGACCCGATAAGCAATGAGCAGTTCTTC.

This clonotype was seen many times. The CDR3: CATSDLFGANNEQFF. The DNA for the CDR3 is TGTGCCACCAGTGATTTGTTTGGGGCAAACAATGAGCAGTTCTTC. The V and J genes are TRBV24-1 and TRBJ2-1; D may be TRBD1 (5 bases). The germline V and J ends were trimmed by 0 bases and 5 bases, with 10 bases remaining between them. The CDR3 covers 15 residues. Germline CDR1 KGHDR, CDR2 SFDVKD.

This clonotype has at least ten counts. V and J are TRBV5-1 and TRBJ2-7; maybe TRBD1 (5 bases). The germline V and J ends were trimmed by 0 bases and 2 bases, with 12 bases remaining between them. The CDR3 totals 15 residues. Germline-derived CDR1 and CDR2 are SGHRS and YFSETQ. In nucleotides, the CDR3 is TGCGCCAGCAGCTTGGCTCCAGGGCAAGCCTACGAGCAGTACTTC. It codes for CASSLAPGQAYEQYF. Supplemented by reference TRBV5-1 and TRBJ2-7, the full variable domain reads KAGVTQTPRYLIKTRGQQVTLSCSPISGHRSVSWYQQTPGQGLQFLFEYFSETQRNKGNFPGRFSGRQFSNSRSEMNVSTLELGDSALYLCASSLAPGQAYEQYFGPGTRLTVT.

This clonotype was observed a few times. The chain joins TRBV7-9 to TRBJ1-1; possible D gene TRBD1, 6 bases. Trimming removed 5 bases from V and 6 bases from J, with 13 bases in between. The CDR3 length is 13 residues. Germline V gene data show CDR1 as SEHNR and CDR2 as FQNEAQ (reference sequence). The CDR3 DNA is TGTGCCAGCAGCCCGGTGGACAGCCCTGAAGCTTTCTTT. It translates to CASSPVDSPEAFF.

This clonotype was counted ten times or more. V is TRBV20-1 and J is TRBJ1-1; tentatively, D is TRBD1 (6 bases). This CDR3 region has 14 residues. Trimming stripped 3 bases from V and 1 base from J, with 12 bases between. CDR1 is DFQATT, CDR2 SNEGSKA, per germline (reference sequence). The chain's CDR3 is CSARPMTGNTEAFF. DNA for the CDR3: TGCAGTGCTAGGCCCATGACAGGGAACACTGAAGCTTTCTTT.

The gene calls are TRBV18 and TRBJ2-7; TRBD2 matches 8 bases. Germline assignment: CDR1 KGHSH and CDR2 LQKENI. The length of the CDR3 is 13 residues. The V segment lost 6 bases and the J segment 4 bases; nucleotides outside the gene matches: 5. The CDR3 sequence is CASSTTSAYEQYF. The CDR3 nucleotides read TGTGCCAGCTCGACGACTAGCGCTTACGAGCAGTACTTC.

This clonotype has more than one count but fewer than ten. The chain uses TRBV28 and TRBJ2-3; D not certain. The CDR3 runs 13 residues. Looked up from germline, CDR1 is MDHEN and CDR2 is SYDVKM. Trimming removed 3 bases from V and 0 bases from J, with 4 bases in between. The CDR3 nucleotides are TGTGCCAGCAGTTTGTTTAGCACAGATACGCAGTATTTT. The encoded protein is CASSLFSTDTQYF. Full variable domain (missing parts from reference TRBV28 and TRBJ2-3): DVKVTQSSRYLVKRTGEKVFLECVQDMDHENMFWYRQDPGLGLRLIYFSYDVKMKEKGDIPEGYSVSREKKERFSLILESASTNQTSMYLCASSLFSTDTQYFGPGTRLTVL.

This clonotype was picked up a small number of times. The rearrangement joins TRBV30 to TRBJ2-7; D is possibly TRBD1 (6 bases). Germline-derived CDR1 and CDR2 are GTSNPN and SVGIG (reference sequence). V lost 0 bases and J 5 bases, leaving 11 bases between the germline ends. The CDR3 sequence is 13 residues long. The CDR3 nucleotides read TGTGCCTGGAGTGTAAAGGGGGTACACGAGCAGTACTTC. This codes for CAWSVKGVHEQYF. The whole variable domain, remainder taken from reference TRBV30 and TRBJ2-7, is SQTIHQWPATLVQPVGSPLSLECTVEGTSNPNLYWYRQAAGRGLQLLFYSVGIGQISSEVPQNLSASRPQDRQFILSSKKLLLSDSGFYLCAWSVKGVHEQYFGPGTRLTVT.

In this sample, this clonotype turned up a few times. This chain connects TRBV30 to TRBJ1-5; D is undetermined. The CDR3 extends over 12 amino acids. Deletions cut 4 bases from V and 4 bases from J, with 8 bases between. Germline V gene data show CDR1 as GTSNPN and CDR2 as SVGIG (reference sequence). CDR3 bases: TGTGCCTGGATTATCGGGAATCAGCCCCAGCATTTT. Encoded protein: CAWIIGNQPQHF. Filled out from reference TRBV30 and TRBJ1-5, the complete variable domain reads SQTIHQWPATLVQPVGSPLSLECTVEGTSNPNLYWYRQAAGRGLQLLFYSVGIGQISSEVPQNLSASRPQDRQFILSSKKLLLSDSGFYLCAWIIGNQPQHFGDGTRLSIL.

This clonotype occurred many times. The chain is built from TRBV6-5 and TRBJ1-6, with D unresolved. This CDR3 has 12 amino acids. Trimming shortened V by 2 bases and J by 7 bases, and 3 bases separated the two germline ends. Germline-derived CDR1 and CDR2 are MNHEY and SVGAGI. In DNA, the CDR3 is TGTGCCAGCAGTTACAGAAATTCACCCCTCCACTTT. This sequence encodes CASSYRNSPLHF.

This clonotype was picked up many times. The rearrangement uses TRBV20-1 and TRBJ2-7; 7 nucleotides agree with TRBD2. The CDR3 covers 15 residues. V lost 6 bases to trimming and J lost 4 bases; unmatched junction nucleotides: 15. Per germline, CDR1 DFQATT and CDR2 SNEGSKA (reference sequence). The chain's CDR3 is CSAKRTASGGYEQYF. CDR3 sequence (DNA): TGCAGTGCGAAGCGGACCGCCTCGGGGGGTTACGAGCAGTACTTC.

This CDR3 is CAWSVIRANEQFF. The CDR3 DNA reads TGTGCCTGGAGTGTTATACGAGCGAATGAGCAGTTCTTC. The chain couples TRBV30 to TRBJ2-1; D is unresolved. Trimming left V 0 bases short and J 7 bases short, with 10 bases between. There are 13 residues in the CDR3. The germline V gene encodes CDR1 GTSNPN and CDR2 SVGIG (reference sequence).

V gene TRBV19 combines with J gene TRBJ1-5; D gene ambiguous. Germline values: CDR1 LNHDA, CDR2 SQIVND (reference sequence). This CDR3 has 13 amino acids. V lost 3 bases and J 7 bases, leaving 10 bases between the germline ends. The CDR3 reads CASSMHSGQPQHF. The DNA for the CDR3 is TGTGCCAGTAGTATGCATTCCGGCCAGCCCCAGCATTTT.

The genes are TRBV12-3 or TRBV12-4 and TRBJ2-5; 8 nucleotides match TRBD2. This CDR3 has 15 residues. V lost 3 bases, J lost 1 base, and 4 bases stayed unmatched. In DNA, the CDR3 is TGTGCCAGCAGTTTGGGACTAGAGGGCCAAGAGACCCAGTACTTC. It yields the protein CASSLGLEGQETQYF.

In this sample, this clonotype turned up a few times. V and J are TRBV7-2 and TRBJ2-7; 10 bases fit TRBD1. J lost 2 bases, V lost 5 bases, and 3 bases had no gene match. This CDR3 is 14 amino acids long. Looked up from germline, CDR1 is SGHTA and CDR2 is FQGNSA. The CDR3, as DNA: TGTGCCAGCAGCATCGGGACAGGGGCCTACGAGCAGTACTTC. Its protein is CASSIGTGAYEQYF.